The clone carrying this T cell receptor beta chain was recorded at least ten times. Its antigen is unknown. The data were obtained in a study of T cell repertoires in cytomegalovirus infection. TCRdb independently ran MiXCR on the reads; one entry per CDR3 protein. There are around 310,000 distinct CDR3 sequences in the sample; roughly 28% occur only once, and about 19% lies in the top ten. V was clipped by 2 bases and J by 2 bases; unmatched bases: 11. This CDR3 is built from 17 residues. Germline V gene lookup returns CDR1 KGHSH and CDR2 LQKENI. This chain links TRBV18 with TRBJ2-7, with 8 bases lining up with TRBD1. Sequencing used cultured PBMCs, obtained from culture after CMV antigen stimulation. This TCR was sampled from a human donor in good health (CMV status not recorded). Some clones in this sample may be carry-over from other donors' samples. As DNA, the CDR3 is TGTGCCAGCTCACCAACCCCGGGACAGGCGACCACCTACGAGCAGTACTTC. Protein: CASSPTPGQATTYEQYF.